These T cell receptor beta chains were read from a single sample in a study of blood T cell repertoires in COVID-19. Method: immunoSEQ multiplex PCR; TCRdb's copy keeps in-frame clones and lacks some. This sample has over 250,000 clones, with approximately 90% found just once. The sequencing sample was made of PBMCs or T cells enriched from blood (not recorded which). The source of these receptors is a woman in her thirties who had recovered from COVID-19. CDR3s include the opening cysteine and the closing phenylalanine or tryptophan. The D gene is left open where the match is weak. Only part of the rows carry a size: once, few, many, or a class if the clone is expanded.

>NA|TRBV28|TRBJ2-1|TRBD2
TGTGCCAGCAGTTTATGGGCGGGAGGGCCTTCTGAGCAGTTCTTC
CASSLWAGGPSEQFF
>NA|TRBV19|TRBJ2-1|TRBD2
TGTGCCAGTAGTCACAACCGAGCGGGAGGGGTCAATGAGCAGTTCTTC
CASSHNRAGGVNEQFF
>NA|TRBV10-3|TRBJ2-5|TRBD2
TGTGCCATCAGTGACACATCTAGCGGGGGAGAGACCCAGTACTTC
CAISDTSSGGETQYF
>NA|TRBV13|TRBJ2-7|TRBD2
TGTGCCAGCAGCTTACTAGCGGGAGGCGGAAGAAACGAGCAGTACTTC
CASSLLAGGGRNEQYF
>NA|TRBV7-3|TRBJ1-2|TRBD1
TGTGCCAGCAGCTCCTCTCAGGGGGGTTCCGGGTATGGCTACACCTTC
CASSSSQGGSGYGYTF
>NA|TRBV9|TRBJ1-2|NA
TGTGCCAGCAGCTCACTCTATGGCTACACCTTC
CASSSLYGYTF
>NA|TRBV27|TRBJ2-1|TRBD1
TGTGCCAGCAGTTTATCGCCGTGGGACAGGGGTTTAAATGAGCAGTTCTTC
CASSLSPWDRGLNEQFF
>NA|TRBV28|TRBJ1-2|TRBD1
TGTGCCAGCACCCAGGGACAGGGGGATGGCTACACCTTC
CASTQGQGDGYTF
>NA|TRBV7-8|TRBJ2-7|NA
TGTGCCAGCAGCTTAACAGGGATCGGATACGAGCAGTACTTC
CASSLTGIGYEQYF
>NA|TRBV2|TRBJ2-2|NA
TGTGCCAGCAGGGACACACCAACCGGGGAGCTGTTTTTT
CASRDTPTGELFF
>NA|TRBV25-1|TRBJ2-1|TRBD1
TGTGCCAGCAGGGACGAGACAGGGGGCGATGAGCAGTTCTTC
CASRDETGGDEQFF
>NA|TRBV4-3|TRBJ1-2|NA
TGCGCCAGCAGCCAAGATATTACGGACTATGGCTACACCTTC
CASSQDITDYGYTF
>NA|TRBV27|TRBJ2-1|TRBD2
TGTGCCAGCAGCCCGGGACTAGCGGGCAATGAGCAGTTCTTC
CASSPGLAGNEQFF
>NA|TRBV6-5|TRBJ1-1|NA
TGTGCCAGCAGTTACAGGGGTCCGATCGACACTGAAGCTTTCTTT
CASSYRGPIDTEAFF
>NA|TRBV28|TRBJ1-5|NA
TGTGCCAGCAGTTTACCAGGGAGCAATCAGCCCCAGCATTTT
CASSLPGSNQPQHF
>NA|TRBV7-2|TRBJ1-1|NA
TGTGCCAGCAGCCCGCGACAGATCATGAACACTGAAGCTTTCTTT
CASSPRQIMNTEAFF
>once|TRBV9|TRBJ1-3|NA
TGTGCCAGCAGCGCACAGGGAAACTCTGGAAACACCATATATTTT
CASSAQGNSGNTIYF
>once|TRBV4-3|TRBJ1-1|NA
TGCGCCAGCAGCCAAGATAAGGGAGGAGGCACTGAAGCTTTCTTT
CASSQDKGGGTEAFF
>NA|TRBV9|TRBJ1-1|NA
TGTGCCAGCAGCGTAGCTCAGAAGAACACTGAAGCTTTCTTT
CASSVAQKNTEAFF
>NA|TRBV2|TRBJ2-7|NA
TGTGCCAGCAGTGAAAGAGACCGGAGCTCCTACGAGCAGTACTTC
CASSERDRSSYEQYF
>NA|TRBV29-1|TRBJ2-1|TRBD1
TGCAGCGTTTCTTCGGGACAGGGTACACATGAGCAGTTCTTC
CSVSSGQGTHEQFF
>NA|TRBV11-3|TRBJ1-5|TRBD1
TGTGCCAGCAGCTTAGAACCCGGGACAGTGCAAAGGACGGACTATCAGCCCCAGCATTTT
CASSLEPGTVQRTDYQPQHF
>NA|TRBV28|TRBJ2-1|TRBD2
TGTGCCAGCAGTCCCGGGACTAGCGGCAATGAGCAGTTCTTC
CASSPGTSGNEQFF